Each of the 29 T cell receptor beta chains below was sequenced from the same sample in a study of cytomegalovirus exposure and HLA in healthy donors listed by TCRdb under 2017. The library was produced with the immunoSEQ multiplex PCR assay. For the multiplex PCR, a mixture combining 60 forward primers for TCR Vbeta segments and 13 reverse primers for TCR Jbeta segments was used. The immuneACCESS repertoire file appears here via TCRdb, limited to in-frame rearrangements. These files lack a portion of the clones; in checked studies, under half of the deficit traces to unresolved V genes, and the cause of the others is not known. Here the sample has about 150,000 clones; roughly 80% occur a single time. More than 4% of the sample is held by the ten biggest clonotypes. Source material: PBMCs. The receptors originated from a woman aged 40 to 55 in good health and CMV-seropositive.

J is TRBJ1-3 and V is TRBV28, with TRBD1 as a possible D gene (5 bases). V was shortened by 5 bases and J by 4 bases, with 18 bases between the two germline ends. The germline V gene has CDR1 MDHEN and CDR2 SYDVKM. The CDR3 is 16 residues long. The CDR3: CASSIARGRAGNTIYF. The CDR3, as DNA: TGTGCCAGCAGTATTGCCCGGGGGAGGGCCGGAAACACCATATATTTT.

This rearrangement joins TRBV11-1 to TRBJ2-7; no reliable D call. The CDR3 is 13 residues long. The germline gives CDR1 SGHAT, CDR2 FQDESV (reference sequence). V shed 3 bases and J shed 7 bases, with 13 bases lying between them. The CDR3 protein is CASSFPGSGEQYF. In DNA, the CDR3 is TGTGCCAGCAGCTTCCCGGGTTCTGGGGAGCAGTACTTC.

This sequence joins TRBV18 and TRBJ2-2; TRBD1 might be the D (6 bases). V lost 0 bases, J lost 3 bases, and 11 bases lay in between. The germline V gene has CDR1 KGHSH and CDR2 LQKENI. CDR3 length: 16 residues. In nucleotides, the CDR3 is TGTGCCAGCTCACCACCCGGGACACAAGACACCGGGGAGCTGTTTTTT. It encodes CASSPPGTQDTGELFF.

The chain links TRBV30 to TRBJ2-7, with D possibly being TRBD2 (5 bases). Germline loops: CDR1 GTSNPN, CDR2 SVGIG (reference sequence). V lost 5 bases and J 2 bases, leaving 7 bases between the germline ends. The CDR3 runs to 11 residues. The CDR3 DNA follows: TGTGCCTGGGGACTCGCCTACGAGCAGTACTTC. Its protein product is CAWGLAYEQYF.

The chain employs TRBV30 and TRBJ1-6; D ambiguous. The V end was cut by 2 bases, the J end by 15 bases, with 11 bases between. This CDR3 is 11 amino acids long. CDR1 and CDR2 (germline): GTSNPN, SVGIG (reference sequence). The DNA of the CDR3 is TGTGCCTGGAGTCCGGGGATACTCCTCCACTTT. Protein product: CAWSPGILLHF.

Remarks on this clone: The junction differs from germline at one of its ends, possibly a read error. V and J are TRBV18 and TRBJ2-7; D is perhaps TRBD2 (6 bases). CDR3 length: 14 amino acids. CDR1 is KGHSH and CDR2 is LQKENI in the germline V gene. The CDR3 region is CASSPDSRGTPAFF. In DNA, the CDR3 is TGTGCCAGCTCACCCGACAGTAGAGGGACTCCAGCCTTCTTC.

Details on this clone: The same CDR3 is also encoded by other DNA sequences in this sample. The chain combines TRBV9 with TRBJ2-7, with 9 bases that match TRBD2. Trimming cost V 0 bases and J 1 base; bases outside gene matches: 2. The V gene's germline CDR1 is SGDLS and CDR2 YYNGEE. The CDR3 has 15 amino acids. In DNA form, the CDR3 reads TGTGCCAGCAGCGTAGGCCTAGCGGGGTCCTACGAGCAGTACTTC. Translating gives CASSVGLAGSYEQYF.

J is TRBJ1-1 and V is TRBV6-5; tentatively, D is TRBD1 (5 bases). V was cut by 2 bases and J by 5 bases, with 9 bases left in between. This CDR3 has 13 amino acids. Germline CDR1 MNHEY, CDR2 SVGAGI. CDR3 protein: CASSYGGGTEAFF. The CDR3 bases are TGTGCCAGCAGTTACGGGGGGGGGACTGAAGCTTTCTTT.

The chain has TRBV9 and TRBJ1-1, with 12 bases that match TRBD1. J lost 9 bases, V lost 0 bases, and 3 bases had no gene match. The CDR3 is made up of 14 amino acids. CDR1 and CDR2 (germline): SGDLS, YYNGEE. The DNA of the CDR3 is TGTGCCAGCAGCGTAGCGGGACAGGGGGCTCAAGCTTTCTTT. It yields the protein CASSVAGQGAQAFF.

V and J are TRBV6-5 and TRBJ2-7; 7 nucleotides align to TRBD2. There are 12 residues in the CDR3. Trimming at V came to 6 bases and at J to 6 bases, leaving 5 bases not matched to a gene. Germline V lookup: CDR1 MNHEY, CDR2 SVGAGI. The CDR3 is CASRGLGIEQYF. The CDR3 DNA is TGTGCCAGCAGAGGACTAGGGATCGAGCAGTACTTC.

In DNA form, the CDR3 reads TGTGCCAGCAGTTTGAATAGCGGGGGGGGCAATGAGCAGTTCTTC. This codes for CASSLNSGGGNEQFF. The chain uses TRBV7-6 and TRBJ2-1, with TRBD2 matching over 11 bases. The CDR3 sequence is 15 residues long. Looked up from germline, CDR1 is SGHVS and CDR2 is FNYEAQ. V was clipped by 6 bases and J by 6 bases; unmatched bases: 7.

The rearrangement uses TRBV28 and TRBJ1-1, with TRBD1 matching 9 bases. V trimming: 7 bases; J trimming: 4 bases; junction bases outside the gene matches: 4. There are 13 residues in the CDR3. Germline V gives CDR1 MDHEN, CDR2 SYDVKM. CDR3 sequence reads: CASKTGGSTEAFF. CDR3 coding DNA: TGTGCCAGCAAGACAGGGGGTTCCACTGAAGCTTTCTTT.

The rearrangement uses TRBV5-4 and TRBJ1-1; D might be TRBD1 (6 bases). V was pared by 0 bases and J by 7 bases, with 10 bases between. CDR3 length: 13 amino acids. The germline V gene has CDR1 SGHNT and CDR2 YYREEE (reference sequence). CDR3 amino acids: CASSLGQGSEAFF. The DNA of the CDR3 is TGTGCCAGCAGCTTGGGTCAGGGGAGTGAAGCTTTCTTT. Full variable domain (outside the CDR3, taken from reference TRBV5-4 and TRBJ1-1): ETGVTQSPTHLIKTRGQQVTLRCSSQSGHNTVSWYQQALGQGPQFIFQYYREEENGRGNFPPRFSGLQFPNYSSELNVNALELDDSALYLCASSLGQGSEAFFGQGTRLTVV.

The chain is built from TRBV7-2 and TRBJ2-7; 7 nucleotides match TRBD1. This CDR3 comprises 14 residues. Germline V lookup: CDR1 SGHTA, CDR2 FQGNSA. Trimming removed 1 base from V and 2 bases from J; junction bases left unmatched: 2. CDR3 sequence reads: CASSLEGAAYEQYF. Here the CDR3 DNA reads TGTGCCAGCAGCTTAGAGGGGGCCGCCTACGAGCAGTACTTC.

CDR3 sequence: CASRAREGVRETQYF. DNA of the CDR3: TGTGCCAGCAGGGCTCGGGAGGGGGTGCGGGAGACCCAGTACTTC. The genes are TRBV2 and TRBJ2-5, with 8 bases that match TRBD2. The CDR3 runs 15 residues. Germline loops: CDR1 SNHLY, CDR2 FYNNEI. Trimming cost V 6 bases and J 5 bases; bases outside gene matches: 11.

The chain uses TRBV20-1 and TRBJ1-1; D remains ambiguous. The CDR3 runs 11 residues. Germline V CDR1 and CDR2: DFQATT, SNEGSKA (reference sequence). Trimming pared 6 bases from V and 3 bases from J, leaving 8 bases between. The CDR3 here is CSARQDTEAFF. CDR3 sequence (DNA): TGCAGTGCCCGACAAGACACTGAAGCTTTCTTT.

This clone came up a few times. The chain carries TRBV4-2 and TRBJ2-3; TRBD2 agrees at 9 bases. This CDR3 contains 16 residues. The V gene end was trimmed by 0 bases and the J gene end by 6 bases; junction bases not matched to a gene: 7. Germline CDR1 LGHNA, CDR2 YNFKEQ. This chain's CDR3 is CASSQEGGRAGDTQYF. The DNA for the CDR3 is TGTGCCAGCAGCCAAGAAGGCGGGAGGGCCGGGGATACGCAGTATTTT.

The CDR3 region is CASSVSIAGEETQYF. CDR3 bases: TGTGCCAGCAGCGTATCTATAGCGGGAGAAGAGACCCAGTACTTC. The gene calls are TRBV9 and TRBJ2-5; 9 bases are shared with TRBD2. There are 15 residues in the CDR3. The germline CDR1 and CDR2 sequences are SGDLS and YYNGEE. V lost 1 base to trimming and J lost 3 bases; unmatched junction nucleotides: 4.

This sequence joins TRBV15 and TRBJ1-1; D unresolved. The V end lost 5 bases, the J end lost 1 base, and 8 bases lay between the germline ends. This CDR3 comprises 13 residues. In germline, CDR1 is LNHNV, CDR2 YYDKDF (reference sequence). DNA for the CDR3: TGTGCCACCAGCCCCCCGCGGAACACTGAAGCTTTCTTT. It encodes CATSPPRNTEAFF.

The chain carries TRBV6-1 and TRBJ1-1, with 8 bases fitting TRBD1. This CDR3 is 16 amino acids long. The V and J ends lost 0 bases and 0 bases, in that order; junction bases with no gene match: 3. The germline gives CDR1 MNHNS, CDR2 SASEGT. CDR3 region: CASSEAGTGMNTEAFF. The CDR3 nucleotides are TGTGCCAGCAGTGAAGCGGGGACAGGAATGAACACTGAAGCTTTCTTT.

The CDR3 DNA reads TGTGCCTGGAGTTTGCGGGGCACAGATACGCAGTATTTT. Translation: CAWSLRGTDTQYF. The gene calls are TRBV30 and TRBJ2-3, with D possibly being TRBD2 (5 bases). The germline V gene has CDR1 GTSNPN and CDR2 SVGIG (reference sequence). V was pared by 2 bases and J by 1 base, with 7 bases between. CDR3 length: 13 residues.

The chain is built from TRBV28 and TRBJ2-7; 7 nucleotides line up with TRBD1. CDR3 size: 11 residues. Trimming removed 4 bases from V and 11 bases from J; junction bases left unmatched: 5. Germline CDR1 MDHEN, CDR2 SYDVKM. The chain's CDR3 is CASSSTGVEYF. The CDR3, as DNA: TGTGCCAGCAGTTCTACAGGGGTCGAGTACTTC.

The V and J genes are TRBV6-4 and TRBJ1-6; a weak D match, TRBD1 (5 bases). There are 15 residues in the CDR3. Germline V gene sequence: CDR1 MRHNA, CDR2 SNTAGT. Deletions cut 6 bases from V and 9 bases from J, with 18 bases between. The DNA of the CDR3 is TGTGCCAGCAGGGTCCGAAGGGTTAGGGGTTCACCCCTCCACTTT. Amino acids: CASRVRRVRGSPLHF.

The genes are TRBV14 and TRBJ2-5, with D maybe TRBD2 (5 bases). The length of the CDR3 is 13 residues. Between the trimmed V and J ends, which lost 1 base and 14 bases, there was a span of 17 bases. From germline, CDR1 is SGHDN and CDR2 FVKESK. The CDR3 loop is CASSQGLATLEYF. Here the CDR3 DNA reads TGTGCCAGCAGCCAAGGCTTAGCGACCTTGGAATACTTC.

This sequence joins TRBV18 and TRBJ2-1; tentatively, D is TRBD1 (6 bases). Trimming took 3 bases from V and 7 from J, leaving 16 bases between them. This CDR3 comprises 15 residues. Per germline, CDR1 KGHSH and CDR2 LQKENI. The CDR3 sequence is CASSPGAGDRNEQFF. DNA of the CDR3: TGTGCCAGCTCACCCGGGGCAGGGGATAGAAATGAGCAGTTCTTC.

The chain joins TRBV4-1 to TRBJ2-1; maybe TRBD1 (6 bases). The CDR3 length is 16 residues. V was pared by 0 bases and J by 6 bases, with 15 bases between. Germline CDR1 and CDR2: MGHRA and YSYEKL. The CDR3 sequence is CASSQENQGTGNEQFF. CDR3 nucleotide sequence: TGCGCCAGCAGCCAAGAAAATCAGGGGACGGGCAATGAGCAGTTCTTC.

This sequence joins TRBV28 and TRBJ1-3; maybe TRBD1 (6 bases). Per the germline V gene, CDR1 is MDHEN and CDR2 is SYDVKM. There are 13 residues in the CDR3. V lost 4 bases and J lost 2, with 6 bases in between. CDR3 nucleotides: TGTGCCAGCAGTTCAGGGGCTGGAAACACCATATATTTT. Translated: CASSSGAGNTIYF. Combining the CDR3 with reference TRBV28 and TRBJ1-3 gives the whole variable domain DVKVTQSSRYLVKRTGEKVFLECVQDMDHENMFWYRQDPGLGLRLIYFSYDVKMKEKGDIPEGYSVSREKKERFSLILESASTNQTSMYLCASSSGAGNTIYFGEGSWLTVV.

The chain joins TRBV6-6 to TRBJ1-1; D uncertain. The CDR3 totals 13 residues. V was clipped by 1 base and J by 8 bases, with 11 bases between them. Germline CDR1 and CDR2: MNHNY and SVGAGI (reference sequence). CDR3 sequence reads: CASSYYTGGEAFF. The CDR3 coding sequence is TGTGCCAGCAGTTACTACACGGGTGGAGAAGCTTTCTTT.

The chain has TRBV28 and TRBJ1-5; TRBD1 might be the D (6 bases). Trimming stripped 10 bases from V and 0 bases from J, with 19 bases between. There are 16 residues in the CDR3. The germline CDR1 and CDR2 sequences are MDHEN and SYDVKM. The CDR3 region is CATWGQGRNSNQPQHF. CDR3 nucleotide sequence: TGTGCCACCTGGGGGCAGGGGCGGAATAGCAATCAGCCCCAGCATTTT.